The 10 T cell receptor beta chains listed next were all sequenced from one sample in a study of blood T cell repertoires in COVID-19. Profiling relied on immunoSEQ multiplex PCR, and the TCRdb table lists in-frame clones only, not all of them. This sample yields 150,000 to 200,000 clones, of which more than 70% are seen a single time; around 4% belongs to the top ten. Sequencing was carried out using peripheral blood. These receptors came from a woman in her 30s with acute or convalescent COVID-19.

The J gene is TRBJ2-1, the V gene TRBV28, with 7 bases aligning to TRBD1. The germline gives CDR1 MDHEN, CDR2 SYDVKM. J was trimmed by 2 bases and V by 6 bases; bases with no gene match: 4. The CDR3 covers 14 residues. Here the CDR3 reads CASRTTGAYNEQFF. For the CDR3, the DNA is TGTGCCAGCAGAACTACAGGGGCCTACAATGAGCAGTTCTTC.

This clone occurred a few times. The chain carries TRBV5-3 and TRBJ1-1; TRBD1 matches at 11 bases. TRBV5-3 is given ORF status, its function remaining uncertain. Losses at the gene ends were 7 bases for V and 3 bases for J; bases not matched to a gene: 5. This CDR3 region has 14 residues. The CDR3 bases are TGTGCCAGAGCGGGACAGGGGGGTGACACTGAAGCTTTCTTT. Its protein is CARAGQGGDTEAFF.

The chain recombines TRBV20-1 with TRBJ2-2; no reliable D call. Between the trimmed V and J ends, which lost 5 bases and 8 bases, there was a span of 6 bases. Germline assignment: CDR1 DFQATT and CDR2 SNEGSKA (reference sequence). The CDR3 runs 10 residues. CDR3 bases: TGCAGTGCTGGAGCGGGGGAGCTGTTTTTT. It translates to CSAGAGELFF.

This chain uses TRBV30 with TRBJ2-1; 10 nucleotides align to TRBD2. The V gene's germline CDR1 is GTSNPN and CDR2 SVGIG (reference sequence). The CDR3 totals 13 residues. After removal of 5 bases from V and 10 bases from J, the junction contained 8 bases not matched to a gene. CDR3 nucleotides: TGTGCCTGGTCACAAAGGACTAGCGGCGAGCAGTTCTTC. Its protein product is CAWSQRTSGEQFF.

The rearrangement joins TRBV2 to TRBJ2-5; D ambiguous. The length of the CDR3 is 13 residues. Germline V gene sequence: CDR1 SNHLY, CDR2 FYNNEI. The V and J ends lost 6 bases and 2 bases respectively, with 10 bases between them. Written as DNA, the CDR3 is TGTGCCAGCAGCCGAACTCGTCAAGAGACCCAGTACTTC. It specifies CASSRTRQETQYF.

This sequence joins TRBV19 and TRBJ1-5; 8 bases match TRBD1. Germline-derived CDR1 and CDR2 are LNHDA and SQIVND (reference sequence). The CDR3 has 14 amino acids. Trimming at V came to 5 bases and at J to 7 bases, leaving 7 bases not matched to a gene. CDR3 bases: TGTGCCAGTAGTGGGACAGGCGGTCGGCAGCCCCAGCATTTT. Protein sequence: CASSGTGGRQPQHF. Complete variable domain (other parts from reference TRBV19 and TRBJ1-5): DGGITQSPKYLFRKEGQNVTLSCEQNLNHDAMYWYRQDPGQGLRLIYYSQIVNDFQKGDIAEGYSVSREKKESFPLTVTSAQKNPTAFYLCASSGTGGRQPQHFGDGTRLSIL.

This clone appeared a single time. The chain couples TRBV3-1 (or the pseudogene TRBV3-2) to TRBJ1-3; D unresolved. Trimming removed 7 bases at V and 3 bases at J, with 7 bases between. CDR3 length: 12 amino acids. Germline lookup yields CDR1 LGHDT and CDR2 YNNKEL (reference sequence). The chain's CDR3 is CASKTRGNTIYF. The CDR3 DNA is TGTGCCAGCAAAACACGTGGAAACACCATATATTTT.

The V gene is TRBV10-1, the J gene TRBJ1-2; no clear D gene. The V gene lost 2 bases and the J gene lost 5 bases, with 9 bases spanning the gap. The CDR3 sequence is 13 residues long. Germline V gene data show CDR1 as WNHNN and CDR2 as SYGVQD (reference sequence). Here the CDR3 DNA reads TGCGCCAGCAGTGAGAAAGAGGATTATGGCTACACCTTC. It encodes CASSEKEDYGYTF.

The chain is built from TRBV5-6 and TRBJ1-5; the match to TRBD1 covers 8 bases. Looked up from germline, CDR1 is SGHDT and CDR2 is YYEEEE. The CDR3 spans 15 residues. J was trimmed by 2 bases and V by 4 bases; bases with no gene match: 5. The CDR3, as DNA: TGTGCCAGCAGCGCCAACAGGGGGGGCAATCAGCCCCAGCATTTT. Its translation is CASSANRGGNQPQHF.

The J gene is TRBJ2-7, the V gene TRBV6-1; 7 positions agree with TRBD1. The CDR3 has 14 residues. V shed 3 bases, J shed 2 bases, and the junction held 4 bases outside the gene matches. Germline assignment: CDR1 MNHNS and CDR2 SASEGT. CDR3 amino acids: CASSDLTGAYEQYF. The CDR3 coding sequence is TGTGCCAGCAGTGATTTAACAGGGGCCTACGAGCAGTACTTC.